This TCR beta chain was observed in a study of T cell responses to AZD1222 COVID-19 vaccine. Across the study: Pooled in the analysis were second doses at about 4 or about 12 weeks.

Points on this clone: Antigen unknown.

Here immunoSEQ multiplex PCR was the method, and the copy in TCRdb shows in-frame clones only, minus some. The sample holds about 140,000 clones, around 90% seen once. Trimming removed 2 bases from V and 9 bases from J, with 14 bases in between. The CDR3 spans 14 residues. Germline V gene sequence: CDR1 MNHEY, CDR2 SVGEGT. Whole-study findings and limits: At baseline, seropositivity was found in only 5 to 7 AZD1222 recipients.

This specimen was peripheral blood, taken on day 0 of AZD1222 vaccination. The clonotype was recovered from an adult in good health. V usage is TRBV6-2 or TRBV6-3 and J usage is TRBJ1-3; D is unclear. CDR3 DNA: TGTGCCAGCAGTTACGGGAGCAGGAGAGGCACCATATATTTT. The encoded protein is CASSYGSRRGTIYF.